One and the same sample provided the 3 T cell receptor beta chains below, sequenced in a study of T cell changes during pregnancy in multiple sclerosis. Measured with immunoSEQ multiplex PCR; TCRdb has only the in-frame clones, and not every one. This table holds about 40,000 clones, more than 85% found once. The specimen comprised CD8+ T cells from peripheral blood mononuclear cells, sampled in the first trimester of pregnancy. The receptors originated from a female donor with multiple sclerosis, enrolled in a pregnancy study.

V and J are TRBV4-1 and TRBJ2-7; D gene unclear. This CDR3 region has 14 residues. Germline V CDR1 and CDR2: MGHRA, YSYEKL. Trimming took off 0 bases at V and 2 bases at J, with 8 bases between the two ends. This CDR3 reads CASSQDSQTYEQYF. The CDR3 region has the DNA TGCGCCAGCAGCCAAGACAGTCAGACCTACGAGCAGTACTTC.

The gene calls are TRBV4-2 and TRBJ2-3; 8 bases are shared with TRBD2. The CDR3 sequence is 16 residues long. The V gene's germline CDR1 is LGHNA and CDR2 YNFKEQ. V shed 2 bases and J 1 base; nucleotides not matched to a gene: 5. This CDR3 reads CASSQPLAVGTDTQYF. DNA for the CDR3: TGTGCCAGCAGCCAACCACTAGCGGTCGGCACAGATACGCAGTATTTT.

The CDR3 sequence is CASSLAVLAGGRQETQYF. CDR3 sequence (DNA): TGTGCCAGCAGCTTAGCGGTACTAGCGGGGGGCCGCCAAGAGACCCAGTACTTC. The gene calls are TRBV7-6 and TRBJ2-5, with TRBD2 identical over 12 bases. CDR3 length: 18 residues. The germline gives CDR1 SGHVS, CDR2 FNYEAQ. V shed 0 bases and J 1 base; nucleotides not matched to a gene: 6.